The 31 T cell receptor beta chains listed next were all sequenced from one sample in a study of cytomegalovirus exposure and HLA in healthy donors. Primers for the PCR totalled 60 Vbeta and 13 Jbeta. TCRdb's table, derived via immunoSEQ multiplex PCR, lists solely in-frame clones and lacks some. The sample has approximately 200,000 clones; about four fifths are singletons. Sequencing used PBMCs. The source is a boy between 5 and 17 years old in good health and CMV-seronegative.

The V and J genes are TRBV27 and TRBJ1-2; D might be TRBD1 (5 bases). CDR3 length equals 15 residues. Per germline, CDR1 MNHEY and CDR2 SMNVEV (reference sequence). V was clipped by 2 bases and J by 8 bases, with 18 bases between them. The CDR3 region has the DNA TGTGCCAGCAGTTTAAAAGTATCGGGAGGGGTAGGCTACACCTTC. Its translation is CASSLKVSGGVGYTF.

The CDR3 region is CASRDRGFYEQYF. The CDR3 DNA sequence: TGTGCCAGCCGGGACAGGGGCTTCTACGAGCAGTACTTC. The rearrangement uses TRBV27 and TRBJ2-7; 10 nucleotides match TRBD1. The CDR3 is 13 amino acids. The trim removed 8 bases at V and 3 bases at J, leaving 4 bases unmatched. The germline V gene has CDR1 MNHEY and CDR2 SMNVEV (reference sequence).

The chain joins TRBV18 to TRBJ2-5, with 9 bases lining up with TRBD2. CDR3 size: 15 residues. J lost 1 base, V lost 4 bases, and 4 bases had no gene match. Germline lookup yields CDR1 KGHSH and CDR2 LQKENI. CDR3 bases: TGTGCCAGCTCACGAAGACTAGCGGTCCAAGAGACCCAGTACTTC. Translation: CASSRRLAVQETQYF.

The J gene is TRBJ2-7, the V gene TRBV11-2; TRBD2 agrees at 9 bases. The CDR3 spans 15 residues. The V gene end was trimmed by 5 bases and the J gene end by 4 bases; junction bases not matched to a gene: 9. Per germline, CDR1 SGHAT and CDR2 FQNNGV. The CDR3 reads CASSAGLAVIYEQYF. The CDR3 DNA reads TGTGCCAGCAGCGCGGGACTAGCCGTAATTTACGAGCAGTACTTC.

In this sample, this clone turned up a few times. The chain employs TRBV6-5 and TRBJ2-3; D may be TRBD1 (5 bases). There are 15 residues in the CDR3. Germline V gene data show CDR1 as MNHEY and CDR2 as SVGAGI. Trimming left V 2 bases short and J 0 bases short, with 9 bases between. Here the CDR3 DNA reads TGTGCCAGCAGTTACGGGGCCCCTAGCACAGATACGCAGTATTTT. Its protein is CASSYGAPSTDTQYF.

The chain has TRBV5-1 and TRBJ2-3; D unclear. Looked up from germline, CDR1 is SGHRS and CDR2 is YFSETQ. The ends were cut back, 8 bases at V and 0 bases at J, with 10 bases in the middle. The CDR3 totals 13 residues. CDR3 in DNA: TGCGCCAGTCACAGTTCTAGCACAGATACGCAGTATTTT. This translates into CASHSSSTDTQYF.

V is TRBV10-3 and J is TRBJ2-1, with a possible D match to TRBD2 (6 bases). V was shortened by 11 bases and J by 6 bases, with 14 bases between the two germline ends. This CDR3 has 12 amino acids. The germline V gene encodes CDR1 ENHRY and CDR2 SYGVKD. DNA of the CDR3: TGTGCCGCCGGCCGGGGACTCAATGAGCAGTTCTTC. It is translated as CAAGRGLNEQFF.

The chain carries TRBV7-2 and TRBJ2-1; 8 positions match TRBD2. The CDR3 extends over 13 amino acids. Germline CDR1 reads SGHTA; CDR2 reads FQGNSA. The J segment lost 13 bases and the V segment lost 5 bases, leaving 10 bases of the junction unmatched. CDR3 amino acids: CASSPDAAGGQFF. CDR3 nucleotides: TGTGCCAGCAGCCCAGACGCGGCGGGGGGCCAGTTCTTC.

This chain uses TRBV5-4 with TRBJ2-2, with 11 bases fitting TRBD2. The CDR3 sequence is 17 residues long. V gave up 0 bases and J gave up 6 bases; unmatched junction bases: 7. Per the germline V gene, CDR1 is SGHNT and CDR2 is YYREEE (reference sequence). CDR3 nucleotides: TGTGCCAGCAGCTTGGTAGCGGGAGGGGTGATCCCCGGGGAGCTGTTTTTT. Protein: CASSLVAGGVIPGELFF.

This clone was recorded only once. V is TRBV5-4 and J is TRBJ2-6, with TRBD2 as a possible D gene (5 bases). The germline V gene has CDR1 SGHNT and CDR2 YYREEE (reference sequence). The CDR3 is made up of 17 amino acids. V was clipped by 6 bases and J by 0 bases, with 16 bases between them. The CDR3 DNA reads TGTGCCAGCACCCTCCGCTTCCGGGACTCTGGGGCCAACGTCCTGACTTTC. Its translation is CASTLRFRDSGANVLTF.

This sequence joins TRBV30 and TRBJ1-5, with unresolved D. The CDR3 is made up of 14 amino acids. Germline V gives CDR1 GTSNPN, CDR2 SVGIG (reference sequence). V dropped 5 bases and J dropped 4 bases, with 15 bases sitting between them. The chain's CDR3 is CAWASRRENQPQHF. The CDR3 bases are TGTGCCTGGGCTTCAAGGAGGGAAAATCAGCCCCAGCATTTT.

The chain joins TRBV5-8 to TRBJ2-3, with 9 bases identical to TRBD2. Germline V gene sequence: CDR1 SGHTS, CDR2 YDEGEE. The CDR3 extends over 16 amino acids. Losses at the gene ends were 4 bases for V and 4 bases for J; bases not matched to a gene: 10. CDR3 protein: CASSPYKREESDTQYF. The CDR3, as DNA: TGTGCCAGCAGCCCGTATAAGCGGGAGGAGTCAGATACGCAGTATTTT.

The chain is built from TRBV19 and TRBJ1-1; D uncertain. CDR1 is LNHDA and CDR2 is SQIVND in the germline V gene (reference sequence). The CDR3 spans 13 residues. The V gene lost 7 bases and the J gene lost 0 bases, with 9 bases spanning the gap. CDR3 residues: CASIDTMNTEAFF. The CDR3 DNA reads as TGTGCCAGTATCGACACCATGAACACTGAAGCTTTCTTT.

The genes are TRBV28 and TRBJ2-7; TRBD2 is a possible D gene (6 bases). V lost 2 bases and J lost 7, with 15 bases in between. In germline, CDR1 is MDHEN, CDR2 SYDVKM. The CDR3 covers 14 residues. The CDR3 is CASSLVGPSGEQYF. CDR3 bases: TGTGCCAGCAGTTTAGTGGGGCCCAGCGGGGAGCAGTACTTC.

The genes are TRBV18 and TRBJ1-1; D not certain. Trimming shortened V by 3 bases and J by 3 bases, and 11 bases separated the two germline ends. The germline CDR1 and CDR2 sequences are KGHSH and LQKENI. There are 14 residues in the CDR3. The chain's CDR3 is CASSPKILDTEAFF. DNA for the CDR3: TGTGCCAGCTCACCGAAAATTCTAGACACTGAAGCTTTCTTT.

The chain recombines TRBV18 with TRBJ1-1; D gene unclear. V was cut by 0 bases and J by 1 base, with 6 bases left in between. The germline gives CDR1 KGHSH, CDR2 LQKENI. This CDR3 contains 14 residues. CDR3 coding DNA: TGTGCCAGCTCACCACCTTCATCGAACACTGAAGCTTTCTTT. It encodes CASSPPSSNTEAFF.

J is TRBJ2-7 and V is TRBV11-2; D is possibly TRBD2 (5 bases). Trimming removed 5 bases from V and 4 bases from J, with 9 bases in between. Germline CDR1 and CDR2: SGHAT and FQNNGV. This CDR3 region has 12 residues. CDR3 coding DNA: TGTGCCAGCAGCGCCGGGAATTACGAGCAGTACTTC. This encodes CASSAGNYEQYF.

This chain uses TRBV5-1 with TRBJ1-2; D may be TRBD1 (5 bases). The CDR3 runs 14 residues. Germline V gene lookup returns CDR1 SGHRS and CDR2 YFSETQ. V was shortened by 0 bases and J by 3 bases, with 9 bases between the two germline ends. The CDR3 loop reads CASSLALGDYGYTF. CDR3 coding DNA: TGCGCCAGCAGCTTGGCATTAGGGGACTATGGCTACACCTTC.

The rearrangement uses TRBV28 and TRBJ1-2; perhaps TRBD1 as D (6 bases). The CDR3 has 14 residues. V was cut by 6 bases and J by 8 bases, with 19 bases left in between. Germline lookup yields CDR1 MDHEN and CDR2 SYDVKM. CDR3 DNA: TGTGCCAGCAGCCCTGAGGGGGAGGGTCGCGGCTACACCTTC. As protein: CASSPEGEGRGYTF.

The rearrangement links TRBV5-8 to TRBJ1-5; 8 nucleotides align to TRBD1. This CDR3 has 16 residues. The junction had 6 bases not matched to a gene; V was cut back by 2 bases and J by 2 bases. CDR1 and CDR2 (germline): SGHTS, YDEGEE. CDR3 region: CASSFYKGQGNQPQHF. Written as DNA, the CDR3 is TGTGCCAGCAGCTTCTATAAGGGACAGGGCAATCAGCCCCAGCATTTT. Supplemented by reference TRBV5-8 and TRBJ1-5, the full variable domain reads EAGVTQSPTHLIKTRGQQATLRCSPISGHTSVYWYQQALGLGLQFLLWYDEGEERNRGNFPPRFSGRQFPNYSSELNVNALELEDSALYLCASSFYKGQGNQPQHFGDGTRLSIL.

V and J are TRBV4-1 and TRBJ2-7, with D unclear. The V gene's germline CDR1 is MGHRA and CDR2 YSYEKL. This CDR3 is 13 amino acids long. The V and J ends lost 4 bases and 3 bases respectively, with 10 bases between them. The chain's CDR3 is CASSLNSGYEQYF. CDR3 nucleotides: TGCGCCAGCAGCCTCAACTCGGGCTACGAGCAGTACTTC.

This chain uses TRBV27 with TRBJ2-1, with 14 bases that match TRBD2. V trimming: 8 bases; J trimming: 3 bases; junction bases outside the gene matches: 3. The CDR3 is 15 amino acids. Germline CDR1 and CDR2: MNHEY and SMNVEV (reference sequence). CDR3 loop: CASAGLAGVYNEQFF. Here the CDR3 DNA reads TGTGCCAGCGCGGGACTAGCGGGAGTCTACAATGAGCAGTTCTTC.

This clone was observed a single time. V gene TRBV7-9 combines with J gene TRBJ2-1, with 10 bases identical to TRBD1. The J segment lost 6 bases and the V segment lost 2 bases, leaving 10 bases of the junction unmatched. This CDR3 spans 17 amino acids. Germline CDR1 SEHNR, CDR2 FQNEAQ (reference sequence). CDR3 coding DNA: TGTGCCAGCAGCTTACCATCGGGACAGGGGTTCGTCAATGAGCAGTTCTTC. Translated, it gives CASSLPSGQGFVNEQFF.

This clone was observed once. The genes are TRBV15 and TRBJ2-2; possible D gene TRBD1, 5 bases. This CDR3 has 14 amino acids. Germline assignment: CDR1 LNHNV and CDR2 YYDKDF (reference sequence). Trimming removed 5 bases at V and 3 bases at J, with 10 bases between. CDR3 in amino acids: CATSETAYTGELFF. CDR3 coding DNA: TGTGCCACCAGCGAGACAGCCTACACCGGGGAGCTGTTTTTT.

DNA of the CDR3: TGTGCCAGCATATGGGACAGGGGGCCGGGTGAGCAGTACTTC. Amino acid sequence: CASIWDRGPGEQYF. V gene TRBV2 combines with J gene TRBJ2-7; 12 nucleotides line up with TRBD1. The germline gives CDR1 SNHLY, CDR2 FYNNEI. The CDR3 is 14 amino acids. With 7 bases clipped from V and 7 bases from J, the junction kept 8 bases outside the gene matches.

V usage is TRBV19 and J usage is TRBJ2-1, with 9 bases fitting TRBD1. CDR1 and CDR2 from the germline V gene are LNHDA and SQIVND (reference sequence). Losses at the gene ends were 0 bases for V and 6 bases for J; bases not matched to a gene: 6. The length of the CDR3 is 16 residues. The CDR3 here is CASSIDQGQGSNEQFF. CDR3 sequence (DNA): TGTGCCAGTAGTATAGATCAGGGACAGGGAAGCAATGAGCAGTTCTTC. Based on the CDR3 plus reference TRBV19 and TRBJ2-1, the full variable domain is DGGITQSPKYLFRKEGQNVTLSCEQNLNHDAMYWYRQDPGQGLRLIYYSQIVNDFQKGDIAEGYSVSREKKESFPLTVTSAQKNPTAFYLCASSIDQGQGSNEQFFGPGTRLTVL.

The chain couples TRBV6-1 to TRBJ2-1; D gene uncertain. From germline, CDR1 is MNHNS and CDR2 SASEGT. The CDR3 totals 16 residues. The V end lost 1 base, the J end lost 2 bases, and 12 bases lay between the germline ends. The CDR3 here is CASSEVGVEAYNEQFF. In DNA form, the CDR3 reads TGTGCCAGCAGTGAAGTAGGCGTAGAGGCCTACAATGAGCAGTTCTTC.

The CDR3 loop reads CASSVRGGRGDTGELFF. The DNA of the CDR3 is TGTGCCAGCAGCGTGAGGGGAGGGAGAGGGGACACCGGGGAGCTGTTTTTT. This chain connects TRBV9 to TRBJ2-2, with 7 bases that match TRBD2. The junction had 10 bases not matched to a gene; V was cut back by 2 bases and J by 3 bases. CDR3 length: 17 residues. Germline values: CDR1 SGDLS, CDR2 YYNGEE.

The chain carries TRBV6-6 and TRBJ2-7; the D gene is possibly TRBD2 (6 bases). The ends were cut back, 6 bases at V and 2 bases at J, with 11 bases in the middle. The CDR3 consists of 13 residues. CDR1 and CDR2 from the germline V gene are MNHNY and SVGAGI (reference sequence). CDR3 DNA: TGTGCCAGCAGCGACGGACTAACCTACGAGCAGTACTTC. This translates into CASSDGLTYEQYF.

As DNA, the CDR3 is TGTGCCAGCAGCCTGGACACGTATGGCTACACCTTC. Translating gives CASSLDTYGYTF. The rearrangement uses TRBV7-9 and TRBJ1-2; a possible D gene is TRBD1 (5 bases). This CDR3 has 12 residues. Trimming removed 5 bases at V and 5 bases at J, with 9 bases between. Germline assignment: CDR1 SEHNR and CDR2 FQNEAQ (reference sequence).

The V gene is TRBV28, the J gene TRBJ2-7; weak D call: TRBD1 (6 bases). This CDR3 is built from 14 residues. Trimming took off 3 bases at V and 0 bases at J, with 9 bases between the two ends. From germline, CDR1 is MDHEN and CDR2 SYDVKM. The chain's CDR3 is CASSFLDSSYEQYF. The CDR3 nucleotides are TGTGCCAGCAGTTTTTTGGACAGCTCCTACGAGCAGTACTTC.